Presented here are 24 T cell receptor beta chains from one specimen sequenced in a study of CD8+ T cells in alopecia areata. Sequencing used cDNA as its template, made by extracting RNA and reverse transcribing it. The repertoire was sequenced with immunoSEQ multiplex PCR; TCRdb's copy has only in-frame clones and lacks some. The table lists around 110,000 clones, no singletons, with around a fifth in the top ten. The sequenced material came from lesional skin. The receptors derive from a C3H/HeJ mouse with alopecia areata. The MHC haplotype of this mouse line is H2-k.

This clone was observed a few times. At residue 12, the TCRdb protein departs from the DNA translation, so the protein shown here was derived from the DNA itself. Germline and genes here are mouse. The read ends 3 residues shy of where the CDR3 ends; the end is completed using the germline J gene. This chain connects TRBV1 to TRBJ1-3; TRBD1 aligns across 7 bases. CDR3 length: 15 residues. The germline gives CDR1 NSQYPW, CDR2 LRSPGD (reference sequence). The ends lost 3 bases at V and 6 bases at J; junction bases unmatched: 8. CDR3 DNA (partial): TGCACCTGCAGTGCGCGGAAGGGGGCGGAAAATACG. Encoded protein: CTCSARKGAENT. The CDR3 reads in full as CTCSARKGAENTLYF.

This clone was seen many times. Here the gene names and germline are mouse. The read ends 4 residues shy of where the CDR3 ends; the end is completed using the germline J gene. This rearrangement joins TRBV13-3 to TRBJ2-1; TRBD2 aligns across 10 bases. This CDR3 is built from 17 residues. Germline CDR1 NNHDY, CDR2 SYVADS. The ends lost 2 bases at V and 2 bases at J; junction bases unmatched: 7. The CDR3 bases that were read are TGTGCCAGCAGTGAAGCTACTGGGACTGGGGACTATGCT. Residues: CASSEATGTGDYA. In full, the CDR3 reads CASSEATGTGDYAEQFF.

This clone was recorded a few times. Mouse names are used for the genes. The read ends 4 residues early relative to the CDR3; the germline J gene fills the gap. V usage is TRBV19 and J usage is TRBJ2-2; 9 nucleotides line up with TRBD1. The germline CDR1 and CDR2 sequences are FNHDT and SITEND (reference sequence). The J segment lost 3 bases and the V segment lost 0 bases, leaving 0 bases of the junction unmatched. There are 15 residues in the CDR3. The sequenced part of the CDR3 DNA is TGTGCCAGCAGTATAGGGGACAGGGACACCGGG. This gives the protein CASSIGDRDTG. The CDR3, in full, reads CASSIGDRDTGQLYF.

Only a few counts were recorded for this clone. Gene names refer to mouse genes. Coverage ceases 4 residues before the CDR3 finishes, and the germline J gene fills in the end. The chain is built from TRBV19 and TRBJ2-2; TRBD2 might be the D (5 bases). V dropped 4 bases and J dropped 0 bases, with 7 bases sitting between them. CDR1 and CDR2 (germline): FNHDT, SITEND (reference sequence). The CDR3 length is 14 residues. CDR3 bases read: TGTGCCAGCAGTTGGGGTACAAACACCGGG. As protein: CASSWGTNTG. The complete CDR3 sequence is CASSWGTNTGQLYF.

Concerning this clone itself: Genes here carry mouse names. From the germline J gene comes the end of the CDR3, since the read stops 4 residues before it. The rearrangement links TRBV19 to TRBJ1-4, with 8 bases fitting TRBD1. The CDR3 sequence is 14 residues long. The ends lost 2 bases at V and 6 bases at J; junction bases unmatched: 3. Germline-derived CDR1 and CDR2 are FNHDT and SITEND (reference sequence). This CDR3 reads CASSITGGDERLFF. CDR3 DNA (partial): TGTGCCAGCAGTATTACAGGGGGAGACGAA.

As to this clone: Germline and genes here are mouse. The read is 4 residues too short to cover the CDR3 end, so that end is filled in from the germline J gene. V is TRBV13-3 and J is TRBJ1-2; D ambiguous. This CDR3 contains 15 residues. V was pared by 0 bases and J by 0 bases, with 9 bases between. Germline V gives CDR1 NNHDY, CDR2 SYVADS. The CDR3 loop reads CASSDADSANSDYTF. The sequenced CDR3 bases are TGTGCCAGCAGTGATGCAGATAGCGCAAACTCC.

The table lists this clone with a few counts. Mouse gene names apply. The read ends 4 residues before the CDR3 terminus; that terminus is restored from the germline J gene. The chain links TRBV13-3 to TRBJ2-5, with 10 bases fitting TRBD1. CDR3 length: 14 amino acids. Germline V gives CDR1 NNHDY, CDR2 SYVADS. CDR3 bases read: TGTGCCAGCACCGGGGACAGGGGAAGGGAC. It codes for CASTGDRGRD. The entire CDR3 protein is CASTGDRGRDTQYF. Full variable domain (remainder filled in from reference TRBV13-3 and TRBJ2-5): EAAVTQSPRSKVAVTGGKVTLSCHQTNNHDYMYWYRQDTGHGLRLIHYSYVADSTEKGDIPDGYKASRPSQENFSLILELASLSQTAVYFCASTGDRGRDTQYFGPGTRLLVL.

This clone appeared a few times. All gene names here are mouse names. The missing CDR3 end, 4 residues past where the read stops, is filled in from the germline J gene. Additional DNA sequences in this sample encode the identical CDR3. The chain combines TRBV13-3 with TRBJ2-7; 8 nucleotides align to TRBD1. From germline, CDR1 is NNHDY and CDR2 SYVADS. This CDR3 is 16 amino acids long. The CDR3 region is CASSDASGTGGYEQYF. The part of the CDR3 DNA that was read is TGTGCCAGCAGTGATGCATCAGGGACAGGCGGATAT.

This clone was counted only a few times. The germline and genes are mouse ones. The read halts 4 residues ahead of the CDR3 end, with the missing end drawn from the germline J gene. The chain couples TRBV13-3 to TRBJ1-2; D remains ambiguous. This CDR3 spans 14 amino acids. Trimming took off 4 bases at V and 0 bases at J, with 10 bases between the two ends. Germline V gives CDR1 NNHDY, CDR2 SYVADS. The CDR3 bases that were read are TGTGCCAGCAGTATCACAGCCGCAAACTCC. It translates to CASSITAANS. The complete CDR3 protein is CASSITAANSDYTF.

This clone came up many times. Mouse germline and gene names are used. The read ends 4 residues early relative to the CDR3; the germline J gene fills the gap. This sequence joins TRBV13-3 and TRBJ2-7; 9 nucleotides match TRBD1. The CDR3 has 13 amino acids. CDR1 is NNHDY, CDR2 SYVADS, per germline. The covered CDR3 bases are TGTGCCAGCCGACGGACAGGGGAGTAT. It encodes CASRRTGEY. The whole CDR3 sequence is CASRRTGEYEQYF.

Only a few counts were recorded for this clone. The genes and germline here are from mouse. Read sequence stops 4 residues before the CDR3 end, and the germline J gene provides the missing end. The chain carries TRBV1 and TRBJ2-5; D gene unclear. The CDR3 has 15 amino acids. V dropped 0 bases and J dropped 3 bases, with 10 bases sitting between them. Germline CDR1 reads NSQYPW; CDR2 reads LRSPGD (reference sequence). This CDR3 is CTCSADQTSQDTQYF. The DNA read from the CDR3 is TGCACCTGCAGTGCAGATCAAACAAGTCAAGAC. The complete variable domain, with remaining parts taken from reference TRBV1 and TRBJ2-5, reads VTLLEQNPRWRLVPRGQAVNLRCILKNSQYPWMSWYQQDLQKQLQWLFTLRSPGDKEVKSLPGADYLATRVTDTELRLQVANMSQGRTLYCTCSADQTSQDTQYFGPGTRLLVL.

This clone showed up many times. Genes here carry mouse names. The DNA ends 4 residues before the CDR3 does, and the rest of the CDR3 is filled in from the germline J gene. This chain joins TRBV13-3 and TRBJ2-5; 8 bases map to TRBD1. In germline, CDR1 is NNHDY, CDR2 SYVADS. The CDR3 consists of 15 residues. The CDR3 protein is CASSDASRTGDTQYF. The part of the CDR3 DNA that was read is TGTGCCAGCAGTGATGCATCACGGACAGGGGAC.

A remark on this clone: Gene names are mouse gene names. The CDR3 extends 4 residues past the end of the read, so its final part is completed from the germline J gene. J is TRBJ1-2 and V is TRBV19, with 7 bases lining up with TRBD1. The trim removed 7 bases at V and 1 base at J, leaving 4 bases unmatched. The CDR3 consists of 13 residues. Germline assignment: CDR1 FNHDT and CDR2 SITEND (reference sequence). The CDR3 DNA, read in part, is TGTGCCAGCGGACAGGTTATAAACTCC. The encoded protein is CASGQVINS. From start to end, the CDR3 is CASGQVINSDYTF.

The sample holds a few counts of this clone. Gene names refer to mouse genes. The read halts 4 residues ahead of the CDR3 end, with the missing end drawn from the germline J gene. The V and J genes are TRBV13-3 and TRBJ2-1; D might be TRBD1 (6 bases). Germline V lookup: CDR1 NNHDY, CDR2 SYVADS. The V gene lost 2 bases and the J gene lost 3 bases, with 12 bases spanning the gap. The CDR3 is made up of 15 amino acids. The CDR3 protein is CASSEGRGGYAEQFF. CDR3 bases read: TGTGCCAGCAGTGAGGGCAGGGGAGGCTATGCT.

This clone was observed a few times. Mouse gene names apply. The CDR3 end falls 4 residues outside the read, so it is completed with the germline J gene. The genes are TRBV13-3 and TRBJ2-5; D possibly corresponds to TRBD2 (8 bases). Per the germline V gene, CDR1 is NNHDY and CDR2 is SYVADS. This CDR3 has 17 amino acids. The V and J ends lost 0 bases and 2 bases respectively, with 16 bases between them. The CDR3 bases that were read are TGTGCCAGCAGTGATGCCAGGGGGGGCGCGGGCCAAGAC. Translation gives CASSDARGGAGQD. The whole CDR3 protein is CASSDARGGAGQDTQYF. The full variable domain, its missing parts supplied by reference TRBV13-3 and TRBJ2-5, is EAAVTQSPRSKVAVTGGKVTLSCHQTNNHDYMYWYRQDTGHGLRLIHYSYVADSTEKGDIPDGYKASRPSQENFSLILELASLSQTAVYFCASSDARGGAGQDTQYFGPGTRLLVL.

Ten or more counts support this clone. Any gene name here is a mouse gene name. The CDR3 end lies 4 residues beyond the end of the read and is filled in from the germline J gene. This sequence joins TRBV13-3 and TRBJ2-7; TRBD1 aligns across 7 bases. CDR3 length: 15 residues. The J segment lost 0 bases and the V segment lost 1 base, leaving 4 bases of the junction unmatched. Per germline, CDR1 NNHDY and CDR2 SYVADS. CDR3 loop: CASSDPQGDSYEQYF. The CDR3 DNA, read in part, is TGTGCCAGCAGTGATCCCCAGGGGGACTCCTAT.

This clone occurred a few times. Germline and genes: mouse. The read halts 4 residues ahead of the CDR3 end, with the missing end drawn from the germline J gene. The rearrangement uses TRBV13-3 and TRBJ2-7; D unclear. Trimming shortened V by 1 base and J by 0 bases, and 8 bases separated the two germline ends. CDR1 and CDR2 from the germline V gene are NNHDY and SYVADS. CDR3 size: 14 residues. CDR3 region: CASSDSRFSYEQYF. CDR3 DNA (partial): TGTGCCAGCAGTGATAGCAGATTCTCCTAT.

This clone turned up a few times. Mouse gene names and germline throughout. The read stops 4 residues short of the end of the CDR3; the missing end is completed from the germline J gene. The chain is built from TRBV13-3 and TRBJ1-4, with 7 positions matching TRBD1. This CDR3 has 14 residues. Germline CDR1 NNHDY, CDR2 SYVADS. This CDR3 is CASSDRGRAERLFF. Partial CDR3 DNA: TGTGCCAGCAGTGATAGGGGGCGCGCCGAA.

About this clone itself: Here the gene names and germline are mouse. This CDR3 reads CASSQDEGGRGAETLYF. CDR3 bases read: TGTGCCAGCAGCCAAGATGAGGGGGGGCGCGGAGCAGAA. The rearrangement uses TRBV5 and TRBJ2-3; 8 nucleotides align to TRBD2. The read terminates 4 residues ahead of where the CDR3 ends, so the germline J gene completes it. CDR3 length: 17 residues. Trimming took 0 bases from V and 3 from J; bases not matched to a gene: 8. Germline V lookup: CDR1 LGHNA, CDR2 YNLKQL (reference sequence).

This clone showed up many times. TCRdb's protein and the translated DNA diverge at residue 13; the protein reported here is the translation of the DNA. Germline and genes: mouse. Sequencing ends 3 residues short of the CDR3 end; the germline J gene provides the rest. The V gene is TRBV1, the J gene TRBJ1-6; perhaps TRBD1 as D (5 bases). TRBJ1-6 is noted as an ORF with a role that remains uncertain. Germline lookup yields CDR1 NSQYPW and CDR2 LRSPGD (reference sequence). Between the trimmed V and J ends, which lost 0 bases and 4 bases, there was a span of 10 bases. This CDR3 is built from 16 residues. The part of the CDR3 DNA that was read is TGCACCTGCAGTGCAGAGTTGGGGGGGTATAATTCGCCC. Protein: CTCSAELGGYNSP. The entire CDR3 protein reads CTCSAELGGYNSPLYF.

This clone was seen only a few times. The listed genes are named as in mouse. Coverage ceases 4 residues before the CDR3 finishes, and the germline J gene fills in the end. The rearrangement links TRBV13-3 to TRBJ1-1; TRBD1 matches at 7 bases. Trimming cost V 3 bases and J 4 bases; bases outside gene matches: 6. This CDR3 region has 14 residues. Germline loops: CDR1 NNHDY, CDR2 SYVADS. The DNA read from the CDR3 is TGTGCCAGCAGTGTCCGGGACAGATCCACA. Amino acid sequence: CASSVRDRST. In full, the CDR3 is CASSVRDRSTEVFF.

Notes on this clone: Any gene name here is a mouse gene name. The read finishes 4 residues shy of the CDR3 end, and the germline J gene is used to complete it. V is TRBV13-3 and J is TRBJ2-1; D is unclear. The CDR3 length is 14 residues. Germline CDR1 is NNHDY and CDR2 is SYVADS. V lost 5 bases to trimming and J lost 0 bases, with 9 bases between them. The sequenced CDR3 bases are TGTGCCAGCAGCCTACAGTATAACTATGCT. Encoded protein: CASSLQYNYA. The whole CDR3 sequence is CASSLQYNYAEQFF.

As for this clone: Any gene name here is a mouse gene name. Read data end 4 residues before the CDR3 end; the end is taken from the germline J gene. The V and J genes are TRBV13-3 and TRBJ1-4; D is unresolved. CDR3 length equals 14 residues. V was trimmed by 1 base and J by 4 bases, leaving 8 bases between them. Per the germline V gene, CDR1 is NNHDY and CDR2 is SYVADS. CDR3 DNA (partial): TGTGCCAGCAGTGATCGGCCAGGCAACGAA. Encoded protein: CASSDRPGNE. From start to end, the CDR3 is CASSDRPGNERLFF.

Only a few counts were recorded for this clone. The listed genes are named as in mouse. The read ends 4 residues shy of where the CDR3 ends; the end is completed using the germline J gene. This chain connects TRBV13-3 to TRBJ2-7; 14 bases fit TRBD2. The CDR3 has 14 residues. CDR1 and CDR2 (germline): NNHDY, SYVADS. The covered CDR3 bases are TGTGCCAGCAGGGGACTGGGGGGGCCCCAT. Amino acids: CASRGLGGPH. The entire CDR3 protein is CASRGLGGPHEQYF.